Presented here are 29 T cell receptor beta chains from one specimen sequenced in a study of blood T cells in healthy people across ages. Combining a sample-barcoded 5' primer with a J-beta primer mix, a second PCR ran for roughly 7 to 11 cycles. A single record per CDR3 protein comes from TCRdb applying MiXCR to the 5' RACE reads. The sample lists around 280,000 distinct CDR3 sequences; 25% to 30% were seen once. Sequencing input: blood. The receptors were sampled from a woman aged 70-85 years in good health.

The V and J genes are TRBV27 and TRBJ1-6, with D tentatively TRBD1 (5 bases). Per the germline V gene, CDR1 is MNHEY and CDR2 is SMNVEV (reference sequence). This CDR3 has 14 amino acids. The V end was cut by 6 bases, the J end by 8 bases, with 14 bases between. CDR3 residues: CASRPGGGDSPLHF. CDR3 sequence (DNA): TGTGCCAGCAGGCCTGGGGGTGGAGATTCACCCCTCCACTTT.

The chain uses TRBV6-5 and TRBJ1-1, with 10 bases that match TRBD1. CDR1 and CDR2 (germline): MNHEY, SVGAGI. The length of the CDR3 is 14 residues. The V segment lost 7 bases and the J segment 4 bases; nucleotides outside the gene matches: 6. CDR3 nucleotide sequence: TGTGCCAGCATCGCCCGGGACAGGGGCACTGAAGCTTTCTTT. Translation: CASIARDRGTEAFF.

This clonotype was seen a handful of times. The J gene is TRBJ2-1, the V gene TRBV5-6; D might be TRBD2 (6 bases). This CDR3 has 12 amino acids. Germline CDR1 reads SGHDT; CDR2 reads YYEEEE. The ends were cut back, 4 bases at V and 6 bases at J, with 8 bases in the middle. CDR3 protein: CASSRDSNEQFF. CDR3 DNA sequence: TGTGCCAGCAGCCGGGACTCCAATGAGCAGTTCTTC.

Only a few counts were recorded for this clonotype. The chain links TRBV6-1 to TRBJ2-5, with D possibly TRBD1 on 5 matching bases. Germline loops: CDR1 MNHNS, CDR2 SASEGT. This CDR3 is built from 13 residues. V lost 2 bases, J lost 1 base, and 5 bases lay in between. CDR3 in amino acids: CASSEQGQETQYF. The CDR3, as DNA: TGTGCCAGCAGTGAACAGGGCCAAGAGACCCAGTACTTC.

V gene TRBV3-1 combines with J gene TRBJ2-5; TRBD1 aligns across 10 bases. The ends lost 6 bases at V and 5 bases at J; junction bases unmatched: 15. The CDR3 totals 17 residues. Germline CDR1 reads LGHDT; CDR2 reads YNNKEL (reference sequence). This CDR3 reads CASSLTPGQGSRETQYF. CDR3 coding DNA: TGTGCCAGCAGTCTTACTCCGGGACAGGGGAGTCGGGAGACCCAGTACTTC.

This clonotype turned up a few times. The CDR3 DNA follows: TGCAGCGCTGGGGGCCAGTTAAGCGGTTACTACGAGCAGTACTTC. Protein: CSAGGQLSGYYEQYF. V and J are TRBV29-1 and TRBJ2-7, with D maybe TRBD1 (6 bases). The germline V gene encodes CDR1 SQVTM and CDR2 ANQGSEA. Trimming pared 7 bases from V and 3 bases from J, leaving 22 bases between. The CDR3 loop spans 15 amino acids.

The V call is TRBV7-9, the J call TRBJ2-5; 7 positions match TRBD1. The CDR3 runs 17 residues. Germline lookup yields CDR1 SEHNR and CDR2 FQNEAQ (reference sequence). The V gene end was trimmed by 1 base and the J gene end by 2 bases; junction bases not matched to a gene: 10. CDR3 in DNA: TGTGCCAGCAGCTTAGGTTATATGGGACAGAGACAAGAGACCCAGTACTTC. It yields the protein CASSLGYMGQRQETQYF.

The chain carries TRBV3-1 and TRBJ2-3; TRBD2 matches 7 bases. The CDR3 spans 15 residues. Germline V gene sequence: CDR1 LGHDT, CDR2 YNNKEL (reference sequence). V gave up 5 bases and J gave up 2 bases; unmatched junction bases: 7. The CDR3 region has the DNA TGTGCCAGCAGCAATGCTCTAGCGGCCACAGATACGCAGTATTTT. As protein: CASSNALAATDTQYF.

This clonotype was observed many times. The CDR3, as DNA: TGTGCCAGCAGTCATCGGACAGGGAGACCCACTGAAGCTTTCTTT. Amino acids: CASSHRTGRPTEAFF. The rearrangement links TRBV28 to TRBJ1-1, with 8 nucleotides matching TRBD1. The junction had 9 bases not matched to a gene; V was cut back by 5 bases and J by 4 bases. Looked up from germline, CDR1 is MDHEN and CDR2 is SYDVKM. CDR3 length equals 15 residues.

This clonotype turned up a few times. The chain employs TRBV28 and TRBJ2-7, with D perhaps being TRBD1 or TRBD2 (6 bases each). Trimming cost V 2 bases and J 0 bases, with 11 bases left between them. The CDR3 is 15 amino acids. Germline V gives CDR1 MDHEN, CDR2 SYDVKM. CDR3 DNA sequence: TGTGCCAGCAGTTTACCGGGGGCGCCCTCCTACGAGCAGTACTTC. It encodes CASSLPGAPSYEQYF.

The gene calls are TRBV4-2 and TRBJ2-7; 8 bases line up with TRBD1. V shed 1 base and J 2 bases; nucleotides not matched to a gene: 4. Germline values: CDR1 LGHNA, CDR2 YNFKEQ. The length of the CDR3 is 15 residues. CDR3 loop: CASSQAGTGAYEQYF. For the CDR3, the DNA is TGTGCCAGCAGCCAAGCTGGGACAGGAGCCTACGAGCAGTACTTC.

CDR3 residues: CASSPGAEEQPQHF. CDR3 nucleotides: TGCGCCAGCAGCCCCGGAGCAGAAGAACAGCCCCAGCATTTT. The V gene is TRBV5-1, the J gene TRBJ1-5; D is undetermined. V lost 4 bases, J lost 7 bases, and 15 bases lay in between. This CDR3 is 14 amino acids long. Germline V gene lookup returns CDR1 SGHRS and CDR2 YFSETQ. Looking up the rest from reference TRBV5-1 and TRBJ1-5 gives the full variable domain: KAGVTQTPRYLIKTRGQQVTLSCSPISGHRSVSWYQQTPGQGLQFLFEYFSETQRNKGNFPGRFSGRQFSNSRSEMNVSTLELGDSALYLCASSPGAEEQPQHFGDGTRLSIL.

For this clonotype: Being one base from a much bigger clone, this may be a read error. The V call is TRBV7-8, the J call TRBJ2-1; 7 nucleotides agree with TRBD1. The end of the DNA aligns better with TRBJ2-7, so the J call may be wrong. This CDR3 contains 16 residues. The germline V gene encodes CDR1 SGHVS and CDR2 FQNEAQ. CDR3 amino acids: CASSPQTGRYSYEQYF. The CDR3 nucleotides are TGTGCCAGCAGCCCTCAGACAGGGAGATACTCCTACGAGCAGTACTTC.

This clonotype has only a few counts. This sequence joins TRBV20-1 and TRBJ1-2, with D maybe TRBD1 (6 bases). Germline CDR1 and CDR2: DFQATT and SNEGSKA (reference sequence). CDR3 size: 12 residues. The V end lost 5 bases, the J end lost 3 bases, and 10 bases lay between the germline ends. CDR3 sequence: CSARDTHYGYTF. CDR3 in DNA: TGCAGTGCTCGGGACACACACTATGGCTACACCTTC.

The chain couples TRBV20-1 to TRBJ1-6; 9 bases are shared with TRBD1. V shed 3 bases and J 7 bases; nucleotides not matched to a gene: 7. This CDR3 has 15 residues. The germline V gene has CDR1 DFQATT and CDR2 SNEGSKA (reference sequence). This chain's CDR3 is CSASPWDRENSPLHF. The CDR3 bases are TGCAGTGCTAGTCCCTGGGACAGGGAAAATTCACCCCTCCACTTT.

This clonotype appeared a few times. The chain joins TRBV7-3 to TRBJ1-5; no clear D. Trimming took off 2 bases at V and 6 bases at J, with 8 bases between the two ends. CDR1 and CDR2 (germline): SGHTA, FQGTGA. This CDR3 is built from 13 residues. CDR3 bases: TGTGCCAGCAGCTTAGACGTCCGTCAGCCCCAGCATTTT. Translation: CASSLDVRQPQHF.

The rearrangement uses TRBV9 and TRBJ1-1; the D is unclear. V shed 0 bases and J shed 4 bases, with 10 bases lying between them. The CDR3 contains 14 residues. Germline CDR1 is SGDLS and CDR2 is YYNGEE. The CDR3 bases are TGTGCCAGCAGCGTAGATCCGGGAGGCACTGAAGCTTTCTTT. Its translation is CASSVDPGGTEAFF.

The rearrangement joins TRBV24-1 to TRBJ2-3; TRBD2 agrees at 12 bases. CDR3 length equals 18 residues. V dropped 4 bases and J dropped 2; count of bases not matched to a gene: 9. The germline V gene has CDR1 KGHDR and CDR2 SFDVKD. The CDR3 DNA reads TGTGCCACCAGTGAACCGGGACTAGCGGGTATGCCCACAGATACGCAGTATTTT. It specifies CATSEPGLAGMPTDTQYF.

The V and J genes are TRBV7-2 and TRBJ1-1, with 8 bases that match TRBD1. Germline values: CDR1 SGHTA, CDR2 FQGNSA. The CDR3 is 14 residues long. Trimming took 4 bases from V and 6 from J; bases not matched to a gene: 7. The CDR3 DNA sequence: TGTGCCAGCAGCTCCTCAGGGGGCTTGCCTGAAGCTTTCTTT. It is translated as CASSSSGGLPEAFF.

V gene TRBV9 combines with J gene TRBJ2-3; no reliable D call. The CDR3 is 13 amino acids. Germline CDR1 and CDR2: SGDLS and YYNGEE. The ends were cut back, 0 bases at V and 6 bases at J, with 8 bases in the middle. CDR3 residues: CASSVAFGDTQYF. In DNA form, the CDR3 reads TGTGCCAGCAGCGTAGCTTTCGGGGATACGCAGTATTTT. Full variable domain (outside the CDR3, taken from reference TRBV9 and TRBJ2-3): DSGVTQTPKHLITATGQRVTLRCSPRSGDLSVYWYQQSLDQGLQFLIQYYNGEERAKGNILERFSAQQFPDLHSELNLSSLELGDSALYFCASSVAFGDTQYFGPGTRLTVL.

This clonotype was seen a handful of times. V and J are TRBV12-5 and TRBJ2-1; 9 bases match TRBD2. There are 13 residues in the CDR3. The junction had 2 bases not matched to a gene; V was cut back by 4 bases and J by 7 bases. The germline CDR1 and CDR2 sequences are LGHNT and FRNRAP. CDR3 bases: TGTGCTAGTGGTTCTAGCGGGGTGAATGAGCAGTTCTTC. This sequence encodes CASGSSGVNEQFF.

This clonotype was counted ten times or more. V is TRBV6-2 or TRBV6-3 and J is TRBJ1-1; possible D gene TRBD1, 5 bases. Trimming left V 7 bases short and J 1 base short, with 19 bases between. The germline CDR1 and CDR2 sequences are MNHEY and SVGEGT. This CDR3 has 16 amino acids. CDR3 DNA sequence: TGTGCCAGCAAGACCGGGGGGAGTTTAGGGAACACTGAAGCTTTCTTT. Residues: CASKTGGSLGNTEAFF.

This chain connects TRBV20-1 to TRBJ2-5; perhaps TRBD2 as D (5 bases). Trimming cost V 3 bases and J 5 bases, with 19 bases left between them. The CDR3 totals 15 residues. CDR1 DFQATT and CDR2 SNEGSKA come from the germline V gene (reference sequence). Here the CDR3 reads CSASGLSSLAETQYF. CDR3 nucleotide sequence: TGCAGTGCTAGTGGTTTGTCTAGCCTGGCGGAGACCCAGTACTTC.

This clonotype was counted a few times. The chain is built from TRBV20-1 and TRBJ2-5, with D possibly matching TRBD2 (5 bases). The CDR3 spans 14 residues. From germline, CDR1 is DFQATT and CDR2 SNEGSKA (reference sequence). The V gene lost 4 bases and the J gene lost 1 base, with 13 bases spanning the gap. CDR3 residues: CSANIAGLQETQYF. The CDR3 bases are TGCAGTGCTAACATCGCGGGCCTCCAAGAGACCCAGTACTTC.

The chain employs TRBV12-3 or TRBV12-4 and TRBJ2-7; the match to TRBD1 covers 9 bases. The CDR3 loop spans 14 amino acids. The trim removed 6 bases at V and 3 bases at J, leaving 6 bases unmatched. DNA of the CDR3: TGTGCCAGCAGCCCGACAGGGGGGATCTACGAGCAGTACTTC. Translation: CASSPTGGIYEQYF.

The V call is TRBV28, the J call TRBJ2-7, with 8 bases aligning to TRBD1. Germline V CDR1 and CDR2: MDHEN, SYDVKM. There are 14 residues in the CDR3. Trimming at V came to 6 bases and at J to 7 bases, leaving 11 bases not matched to a gene. The CDR3 here is CASSRGRTGREQYF. For the CDR3, the DNA is TGTGCCAGCAGCCGAGGGCGGACAGGGCGGGAGCAGTACTTC.

The chain is built from TRBV7-2 and TRBJ2-5, with a weak D call TRBD2 (6 bases). The CDR3 has 15 residues. Trimming pared 4 bases from V and 2 bases from J, leaving 14 bases between. Germline assignment: CDR1 SGHTA and CDR2 FQGNSA. For the CDR3, the DNA is TGTGCCAGCAGCTCCCCCCTAGCGAGGCAAGAGACCCAGTACTTC. This sequence encodes CASSSPLARQETQYF.

This clonotype was detected ten times or more. J is TRBJ2-5 and V is TRBV7-6; a possible D gene is TRBD2 (5 bases). The DNA end favors TRBJ2-1, so the J call may be wrong. CDR3 length equals 13 residues. The germline CDR1 and CDR2 sequences are SGHVS and FNYEAQ. The CDR3 protein is CASSLLAGHEQFF. DNA of the CDR3: TGTGCCAGCAGCTTATTGGCGGGCCATGAGCAGTTCTTC.

There are a few counts of this clonotype. The gene calls are TRBV7-3 and TRBJ2-5; tentatively, D is TRBD2 (7 bases). Germline V lookup: CDR1 SGHTA, CDR2 FQGTGA. This CDR3 is 14 amino acids long. Trimming cost V 5 bases and J 6 bases, with 16 bases left between them. The CDR3 loop is CASSPKGGVKTQYF. As DNA, the CDR3 is TGTGCCAGCAGCCCCAAGGGGGGGGTAAAGACCCAGTACTTC.